The 19 T cell receptor beta chains reported below all come from one sample, sequenced in a study of Ad26.COV2.S vaccination and SARS-CoV-2 variants. The treatment is: roughly 19 received Ad26.COV2.S at low or high dose, single or two shots; about 5 received placebo; per-sample allocation not given. Sampling was done on day 63 after the first vaccine or placebo injection. Measured with immunoSEQ multiplex PCR; TCRdb has only the in-frame clones, and not every one. Of about 350,000 clones in the sample, 70% to 90% were seen once. This material consisted of peripheral blood, taken in a trial of Ad26.COV2.S vaccine versus placebo. Source of these receptors: a person aged 18-60 years who received the Ad26.COV2.S COVID-19 vaccine or a placebo.

V and J are TRBV6-5 and TRBJ1-2; D may be TRBD1 (5 bases). CDR3 length: 13 amino acids. Germline V gene sequence: CDR1 MNHEY, CDR2 SVGAGI. V dropped 5 bases and J dropped 5 bases, with 12 bases sitting between them. The CDR3 reads CASSKRGLYGYTF. The CDR3 coding sequence is TGTGCCAGCAGTAAGAGGGGATTGTATGGCTACACCTTC.

This sequence joins TRBV2 and TRBJ1-5; possible D gene TRBD1, 6 bases. CDR1 and CDR2 (germline): SNHLY, FYNNEI. V lost 6 bases and J 2 bases, leaving 17 bases between the germline ends. The length of the CDR3 is 16 residues. CDR3 protein: CASSDRGARGNQPQHF. In DNA form, the CDR3 reads TGTGCCAGCAGCGACCGGGGGGCAAGGGGCAATCAGCCCCAGCATTTT.

This chain joins TRBV9 and TRBJ2-3; D is undetermined. The V gene lost 0 bases and the J gene lost 4 bases, with 12 bases spanning the gap. The CDR3 loop spans 15 amino acids. CDR1 is SGDLS, CDR2 YYNGEE, per germline. Written as DNA, the CDR3 is TGTGCCAGCAGCGTAGTTGATATAGGGTCAGATACGCAGTATTTT. Its translation is CASSVVDIGSDTQYF.

V is TRBV2 and J is TRBJ2-2, with a tentative D call TRBD1 (5 bases). The V end lost 6 bases, the J end lost 2 bases, and 7 bases lay between the germline ends. The germline V gene encodes CDR1 SNHLY and CDR2 FYNNEI. This CDR3 region has 13 residues. This chain's CDR3 is CASRTDNTGELFF. In nucleotides, the CDR3 is TGTGCCAGCAGGACAGACAACACCGGGGAGCTGTTTTTT. The full variable domain, rest sourced from reference TRBV2 and TRBJ2-2, is EPEVTQTPSHQVTQMGQEVILRCVPISNHLYFYWYRQILGQKVEFLVSFYNNEISEKSEIFDDQFSVERPDGSNFTLKIRSTKLEDSAMYFCASRTDNTGELFFGEGSRLTVL.

The chain couples TRBV6-5 to TRBJ2-1; 13 bases fit TRBD2. Trimming removed 7 bases from V and 6 bases from J; junction bases left unmatched: 6. The CDR3 loop spans 15 amino acids. Germline V CDR1 and CDR2: MNHEY, SVGAGI. CDR3 nucleotide sequence: TGTGCCAGCAAACTAGCGGGAGGGCCGAGCAATGAGCAGTTCTTC. This sequence encodes CASKLAGGPSNEQFF.

The chain uses TRBV19 and TRBJ1-1; 9 bases align to TRBD1. The CDR3 runs to 18 residues. Trimming removed 7 bases from V and 3 bases from J; junction bases left unmatched: 18. Germline V lookup: CDR1 LNHDA, CDR2 SQIVND (reference sequence). CDR3 nucleotides: TGTGCCAGTACCCCCCCTGGGACAGGGTTTGTTAGTTACACTGAAGCTTTCTTT. Translated: CASTPPGTGFVSYTEAFF.

The V call is TRBV7-9, the J call TRBJ2-1, with 14 positions matching TRBD2. Germline V gene sequence: CDR1 SEHNR, CDR2 FQNEAQ (reference sequence). The trim removed 5 bases at V and 12 bases at J, leaving 9 bases unmatched. This CDR3 region has 15 residues. The CDR3 nucleotides read TGTGCCAGCAGCGTCCGGGGACTAGCGGGAGTTGCGCAGTTCTTC. As protein: CASSVRGLAGVAQFF.

V is TRBV7-6 and J is TRBJ2-2, with 8 positions matching TRBD1. The CDR3 consists of 16 residues. V was pared by 5 bases and J by 0 bases, with 5 bases of the junction left unmatched. Germline lookup yields CDR1 SGHVS and CDR2 FNYEAQ. The CDR3 nucleotides read TGTGCCAGCAGCCAGGACAGGGCCTCGAACACCGGGGAGCTGTTTTTT. As protein: CASSQDRASNTGELFF.

The V and J genes are TRBV10-3 and TRBJ2-1; a possible D gene is TRBD1 (6 bases). V was pared by 4 bases and J by 0 bases, with 10 bases between. The germline V gene has CDR1 ENHRY and CDR2 SYGVKD. This CDR3 has 15 amino acids. The CDR3 DNA sequence: TGTGCCATCAGTGGACAGGAAAGCTCCTACAATGAGCAGTTCTTC. It encodes CAISGQESSYNEQFF.

The chain employs TRBV18 and TRBJ1-5; TRBD1 aligns across 10 bases. This CDR3 region has 15 residues. Germline trimming cut 4 bases from V and 4 bases from J; bases unmatched to any gene: 4. Germline loops: CDR1 KGHSH, CDR2 LQKENI. The CDR3 nucleotides are TGTGCCAGCTCACGGACAGGGGGTGGGAATCAGCCCCAGCATTTT. Its translation is CASSRTGGGNQPQHF.

This chain uses TRBV10-3 with TRBJ1-2; TRBD1 is a possible D gene (5 bases). The ends were cut back, 4 bases at V and 8 bases at J, with 14 bases in the middle. CDR1 is ENHRY and CDR2 is SYGVKD in the germline V gene. The CDR3 is 13 residues long. The CDR3 reads CAISVTRGEGYTF. The CDR3 DNA follows: TGTGCCATCAGTGTGACTAGGGGCGAGGGCTACACCTTC.

The J gene is TRBJ1-1, the V gene TRBV28, with TRBD1 as a possible D gene (6 bases). The V end lost 1 base, the J end lost 4 bases, and 13 bases lay between the germline ends. The CDR3 extends over 15 amino acids. Germline values: CDR1 MDHEN, CDR2 SYDVKM. CDR3: CASSLSQGPGTEAFF. DNA for the CDR3: TGTGCCAGCAGTTTATCGCAGGGGCCGGGCACTGAAGCTTTCTTT.

J is TRBJ2-7 and V is TRBV6-6; D is possibly TRBD1 (5 bases). The CDR3 consists of 12 residues. Deletions cut 5 bases from V and 7 bases from J, with 12 bases between. The V gene's germline CDR1 is MNHNY and CDR2 SVGAGI (reference sequence). The CDR3 DNA follows: TGTGCCAGCAGTCCTGGACATGAAGAGCAGTACTTC. Its protein is CASSPGHEEQYF.

Comments on this clone: Other DNA variants within this sample encode the same CDR3. V and J are TRBV5-1 and TRBJ2-3, with D possibly TRBD1 on 6 matching bases. Germline values: CDR1 SGHRS, CDR2 YFSETQ. The V gene lost 4 bases and the J gene lost 2 bases, with 11 bases spanning the gap. The CDR3 covers 14 residues. The CDR3 loop reads CASSLGQITDTQYF. Written as DNA, the CDR3 is TGCGCCAGCAGCCTAGGACAGATCACAGATACGCAGTATTTT.

V is TRBV6-5 and J is TRBJ2-2, with 7 bases that match TRBD1. The V segment lost 4 bases and the J segment 3 bases; nucleotides outside the gene matches: 5. Germline CDR1 and CDR2: MNHEY and SVGAGI. The CDR3 is 15 amino acids. The CDR3 is CASSLQGYDTGELFF. For the CDR3, the DNA is TGTGCCAGCAGTTTACAGGGGTATGACACCGGGGAGCTGTTTTTT.

The gene calls are TRBV5-1 and TRBJ2-6, with TRBD1 identical over 9 bases. The CDR3 contains 18 residues. Germline V gene lookup returns CDR1 SGHRS and CDR2 YFSETQ. V lost 4 bases, J lost 0 bases, and 8 bases stayed unmatched. The CDR3 nucleotides are TGCGCCAGCAGCCCAACCACAGGGGGCCGCTCTGGGGCCAACGTCCTGACTTTC. It codes for CASSPTTGGRSGANVLTF.

As to this clone: No DNA is shown, since the ends of the CDR3 on it are uncertain; the CDR3 is the one TCRdb lists. V and J are TRBV21-1 and TRBJ2-3; the table gives TRBD2 as D, unverified against the DNA. TRBV21-1 counts as a pseudogene. The CDR3 extends over 16 residues, inclusive of both ends. CDR3 residues: CASSKWGGGNPDTQYF.

The rearrangement uses TRBV24-1 and TRBJ2-2; D is unresolved. V was pared by 4 bases and J by 0 bases, with 11 bases between. Germline CDR1 is KGHDR and CDR2 is SFDVKD. This CDR3 has 16 amino acids. The chain's CDR3 is CATSETGLANTGELFF. As DNA, the CDR3 is TGTGCCACCAGTGAGACGGGCCTGGCGAACACCGGGGAGCTGTTTTTT.

The gene calls are TRBV7-8 and TRBJ2-7, with D possibly called TRBD1 or TRBD2 (5 bases each). The CDR3 length is 15 residues. V was pared by 4 bases and J by 3 bases, with 16 bases between. Looked up from germline, CDR1 is SGHVS and CDR2 is FQNEAQ. The CDR3 loop is CASSSVGAVVYEQYF. CDR3 sequence (DNA): TGTGCCAGCAGCTCGGTCGGGGCAGTCGTCTACGAGCAGTACTTC. The whole variable domain, filled in from reference TRBV7-8 and TRBJ2-7, reads GAGVSQSPRYKVAKRGQDVALRCDPISGHVSLFWYQQALGQGPEFLTYFQNEAQLDKSGLPSDRFFAERPEGSVSTLKIQRTQQEDSAVYLCASSSVGAVVYEQYFGPGTRLTVT.